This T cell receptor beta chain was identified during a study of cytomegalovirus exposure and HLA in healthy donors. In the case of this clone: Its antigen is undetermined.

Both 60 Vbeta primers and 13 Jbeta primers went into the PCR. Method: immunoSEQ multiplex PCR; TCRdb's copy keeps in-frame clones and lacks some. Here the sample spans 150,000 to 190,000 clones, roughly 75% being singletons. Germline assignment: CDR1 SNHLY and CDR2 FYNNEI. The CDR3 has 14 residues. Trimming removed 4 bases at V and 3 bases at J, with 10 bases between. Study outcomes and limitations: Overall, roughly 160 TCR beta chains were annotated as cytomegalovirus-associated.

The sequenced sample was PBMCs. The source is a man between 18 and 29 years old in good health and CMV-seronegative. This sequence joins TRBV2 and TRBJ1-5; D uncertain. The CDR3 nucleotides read TGTGCCAGCAGTGCGGTCCGGGACAATCAGCCCCAGCATTTT. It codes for CASSAVRDNQPQHF.